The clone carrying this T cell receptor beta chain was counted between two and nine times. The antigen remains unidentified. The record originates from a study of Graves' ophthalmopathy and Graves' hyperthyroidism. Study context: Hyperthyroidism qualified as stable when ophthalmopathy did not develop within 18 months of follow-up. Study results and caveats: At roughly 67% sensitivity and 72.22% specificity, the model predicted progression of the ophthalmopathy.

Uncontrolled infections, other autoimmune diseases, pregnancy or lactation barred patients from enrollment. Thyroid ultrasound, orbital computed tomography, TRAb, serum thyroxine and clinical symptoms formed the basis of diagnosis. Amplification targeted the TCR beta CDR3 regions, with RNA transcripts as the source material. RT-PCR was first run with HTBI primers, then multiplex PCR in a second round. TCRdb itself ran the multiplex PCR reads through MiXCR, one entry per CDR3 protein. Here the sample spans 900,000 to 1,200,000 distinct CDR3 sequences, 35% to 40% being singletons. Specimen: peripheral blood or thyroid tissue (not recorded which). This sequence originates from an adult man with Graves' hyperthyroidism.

The CDR3 is CASRPGHQETQYF. DNA for the CDR3: TGTGCCAGCCGGCCGGGGCACCAAGAGACCCAGTACTTC. This sequence joins TRBV12-3 or TRBV12-4 and TRBJ2-5, with D tentatively TRBD1 or TRBD2 (5 bases each). The V end lost 8 bases, the J end lost 0 bases, and 10 bases lay between the germline ends. The CDR3 length is 13 residues.